The rows below give T cell receptor beta chains drawn from one sample of a study of T cell responses to AZD1222 COVID-19 vaccine. Clones were read by immunoSEQ multiplex PCR, and TCRdb kept only the in-frame ones, dropping some. Seen here are more than 150,000 clones, approximately 86% observed once, and the top ten hold roughly 0.5%. The sequences come from peripheral blood, collected on day 0 of AZD1222 vaccination. The receptors stem from an adult in good health. Both conserved end residues are part of each CDR3. D genes are given only for firm matches.

d_call j_call v_call cdr3_nt cdr3_aa
NA TRBJ1-2 TRBV28 TGTGCCAGCAGTACCTACTCCCCCAATGGCTACACCTTC CASSTYSPNGYTF
NA TRBJ2-7 TRBV9 TGTGCCAGCAGCGTAGGGAGCTCCCTCCCCCACGAGCAGTACTTC CASSVGSSLPHEQYF
TRBD1 TRBJ2-5 TRBV28 TGTGCCAGCAGCTCTTCCGGGACAGGGTTAGAGACCCAGTACTTC CASSSSGTGLETQYF
NA TRBJ1-1 TRBV7-8 TGTGCCAGCAGCCATCGGACGGGGAGAGCTTTCTTT CASSHRTGRAFF
NA TRBJ2-5 TRBV10-1 TGCGCCAGCAGTGACGGAGCGTGGGAGACCCAGTACTTC CASSDGAWETQYF
TRBD1 TRBJ1-6 TRBV30 TGTGCCGGACAGGGGTTTAATTCACCCCTCCACTTT CAGQGFNSPLHF
NA TRBJ1-4 TRBV3-1/TRBV3-2 TGTGCCAGCAGCCAATCAGGGGACACAACTAATGAAAAACTGTTTTTT CASSQSGDTTNEKLFF
NA TRBJ2-4 TRBV3-1/TRBV3-2 TGTGCCAGCAGCCAAGATCGGAAGTGGAGCTTC CASSQDRKWSF
NA TRBJ1-4 TRBV7-8 TGTGCCAGCAGCTTAGGAGCAGTTGAAAAACTGTTTTTT CASSLGAVEKLFF
NA TRBJ1-1 TRBV18 TGTGCCAGCTCACCTACGACCCTACAGATCGCTGAAGCTTTCTTT CASSPTTLQIAEAFF
NA TRBJ2-1 TRBV29-1 TGCAGCGTTGAAGCCGGGACACCCTCGGGTGAGCAGTTCTTC CSVEAGTPSGEQFF
NA TRBJ1-2 TRBV12-5 TGTGCTAGTGGTCCCCCGAGTGGGGGGACTTGGGGCTACACCTTC CASGPPSGGTWGYTF
NA TRBJ2-6 TRBV19 TGTGCCAGTAAGGCCAGCTTCTCTGGGGTCAACGTCCTGACTTTC CASKASFSGVNVLTF
NA TRBJ1-5 TRBV28 TGTGCCATCAGGACAGCCAATCAGCCCCAGCATTTT CAIRTANQPQHF
TRBD1 TRBJ1-1 TRBV7-9 TGTGCCAGCAGCCCACCCCCCGGGACAGGGGTTTGGACTGAAGCTTTCTTT CASSPPPGTGVWTEAFF